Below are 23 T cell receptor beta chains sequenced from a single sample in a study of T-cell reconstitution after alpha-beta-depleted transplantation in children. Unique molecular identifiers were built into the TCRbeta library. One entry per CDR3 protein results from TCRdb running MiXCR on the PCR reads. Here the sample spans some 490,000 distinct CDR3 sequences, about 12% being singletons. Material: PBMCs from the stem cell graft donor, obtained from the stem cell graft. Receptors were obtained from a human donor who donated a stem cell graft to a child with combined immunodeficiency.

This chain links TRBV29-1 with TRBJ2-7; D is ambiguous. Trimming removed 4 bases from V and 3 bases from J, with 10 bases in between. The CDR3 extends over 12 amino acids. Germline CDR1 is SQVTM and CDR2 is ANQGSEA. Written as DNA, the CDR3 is TGCAGCGTTGGTAGGGATTTCTACGAGCAGTACTTC. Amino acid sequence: CSVGRDFYEQYF.

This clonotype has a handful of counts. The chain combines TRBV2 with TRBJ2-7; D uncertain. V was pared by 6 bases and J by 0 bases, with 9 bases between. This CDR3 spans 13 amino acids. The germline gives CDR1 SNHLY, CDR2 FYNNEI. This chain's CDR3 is CASRGITSYEQYF. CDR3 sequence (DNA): TGTGCCAGCAGGGGGATCACCTCCTACGAGCAGTACTTC.

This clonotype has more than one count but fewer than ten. Here the CDR3 reads CASSSQGNSPLHF. CDR3 sequence (DNA): TGTGCCAGCAGTTCACAGGGGAATTCACCCCTCCACTTT. V is TRBV6-5 and J is TRBJ1-6; 7 nucleotides match TRBD1. The V segment lost 4 bases and the J segment 7 bases; nucleotides outside the gene matches: 1. Germline V gene sequence: CDR1 MNHEY, CDR2 SVGAGI. The CDR3 is made up of 13 amino acids.

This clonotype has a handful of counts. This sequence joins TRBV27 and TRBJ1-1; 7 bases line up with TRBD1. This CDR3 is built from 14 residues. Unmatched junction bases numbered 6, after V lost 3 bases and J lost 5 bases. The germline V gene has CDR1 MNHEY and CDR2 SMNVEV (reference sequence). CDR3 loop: CASSLTGTVTEAFF. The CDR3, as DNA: TGTGCCAGCAGTTTGACAGGGACGGTGACTGAAGCTTTCTTT.

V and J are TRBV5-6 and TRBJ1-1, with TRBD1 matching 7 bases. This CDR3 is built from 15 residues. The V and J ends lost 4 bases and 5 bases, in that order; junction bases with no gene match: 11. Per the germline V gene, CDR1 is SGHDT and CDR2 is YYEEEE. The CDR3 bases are TGTGCCAGCAGCCCCACCGACAGGGCAGGGACTGAAGCTTTCTTT. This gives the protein CASSPTDRAGTEAFF.

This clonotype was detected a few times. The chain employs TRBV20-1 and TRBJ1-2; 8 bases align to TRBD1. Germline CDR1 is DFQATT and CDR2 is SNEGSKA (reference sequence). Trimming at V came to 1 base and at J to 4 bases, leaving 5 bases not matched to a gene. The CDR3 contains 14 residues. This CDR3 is CSARGTGWTYGYTF. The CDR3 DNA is TGCAGTGCTAGAGGGACAGGGTGGACCTATGGCTACACCTTC.

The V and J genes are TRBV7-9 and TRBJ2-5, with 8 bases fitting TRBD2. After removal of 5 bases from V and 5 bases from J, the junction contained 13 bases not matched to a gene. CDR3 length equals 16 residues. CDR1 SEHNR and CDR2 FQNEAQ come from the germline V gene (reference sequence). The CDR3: CASSATPSGRDETQYF. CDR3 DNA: TGTGCCAGCAGCGCGACCCCGAGCGGGAGAGATGAGACCCAGTACTTC.

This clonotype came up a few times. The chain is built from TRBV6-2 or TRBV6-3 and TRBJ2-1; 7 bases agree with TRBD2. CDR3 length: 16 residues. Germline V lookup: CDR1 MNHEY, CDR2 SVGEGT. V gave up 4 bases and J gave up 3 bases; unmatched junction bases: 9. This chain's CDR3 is CASSSPLAVYYNEQFF. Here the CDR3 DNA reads TGTGCCAGCAGTTCACCTCTAGCGGTCTACTACAATGAGCAGTTCTTC.

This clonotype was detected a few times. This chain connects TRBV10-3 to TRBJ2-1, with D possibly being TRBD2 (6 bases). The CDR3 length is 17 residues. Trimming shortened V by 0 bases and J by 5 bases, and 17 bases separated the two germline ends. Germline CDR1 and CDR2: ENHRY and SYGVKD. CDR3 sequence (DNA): TGTGCCATCAGTGAGTCGATTGATTGGCGGGGAAACAATGAGCAGTTCTTC. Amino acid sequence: CAISESIDWRGNNEQFF.

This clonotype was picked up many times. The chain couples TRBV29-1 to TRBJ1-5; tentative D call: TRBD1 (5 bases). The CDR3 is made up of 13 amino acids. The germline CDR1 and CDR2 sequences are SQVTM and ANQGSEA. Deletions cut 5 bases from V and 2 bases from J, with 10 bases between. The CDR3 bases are TGCAGCGTTAGGGAAGGGGGCAATCAGCCCCAGCATTTT. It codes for CSVREGGNQPQHF.

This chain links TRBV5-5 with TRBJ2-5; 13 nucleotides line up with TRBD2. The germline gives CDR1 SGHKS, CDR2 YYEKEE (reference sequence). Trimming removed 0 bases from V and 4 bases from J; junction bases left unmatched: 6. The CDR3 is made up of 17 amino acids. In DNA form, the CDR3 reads TGTGCCAGCAGCTTGGGTTCCACTAGCGGGAGGGGAGAGACCCAGTACTTC. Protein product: CASSLGSTSGRGETQYF.

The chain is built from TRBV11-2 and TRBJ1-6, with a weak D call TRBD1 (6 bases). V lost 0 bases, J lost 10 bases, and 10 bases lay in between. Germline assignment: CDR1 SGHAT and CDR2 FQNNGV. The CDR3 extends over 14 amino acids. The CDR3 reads CASSLDAGESPLHF. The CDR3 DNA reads TGTGCCAGCAGCTTAGATGCAGGGGAGTCACCCCTCCACTTT. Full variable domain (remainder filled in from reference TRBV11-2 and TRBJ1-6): EAGVAQSPRYKIIEKRQSVAFWCNPISGHATLYWYQQILGQGPKLLIQFQNNGVVDDSQLPKDRFSAERLKGVDSTLKIQPAKLEDSAVYLCASSLDAGESPLHFGNGTRLTVT.

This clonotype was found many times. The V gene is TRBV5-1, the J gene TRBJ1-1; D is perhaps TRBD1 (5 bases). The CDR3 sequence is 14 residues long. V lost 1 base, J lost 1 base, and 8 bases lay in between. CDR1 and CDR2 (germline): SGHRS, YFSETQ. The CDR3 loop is CASSLRQTNTEAFF. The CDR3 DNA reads TGCGCCAGCAGCTTGAGACAGACGAACACTGAAGCTTTCTTT.

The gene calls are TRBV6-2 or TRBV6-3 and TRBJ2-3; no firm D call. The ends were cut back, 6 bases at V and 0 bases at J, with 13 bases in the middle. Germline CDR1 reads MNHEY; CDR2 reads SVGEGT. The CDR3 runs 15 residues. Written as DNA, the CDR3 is TGTGCCAGCAGCACGAGAGCGCCTAGCACAGATACGCAGTATTTT. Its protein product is CASSTRAPSTDTQYF.

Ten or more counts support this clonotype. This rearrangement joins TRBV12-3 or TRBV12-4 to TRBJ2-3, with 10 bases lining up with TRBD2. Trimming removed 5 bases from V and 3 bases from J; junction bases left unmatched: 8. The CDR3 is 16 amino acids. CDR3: CASSSGGASWTDTQYF. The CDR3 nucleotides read TGTGCCAGCAGTAGCGGGGGGGCCAGTTGGACAGATACGCAGTATTTT.

The chain's CDR3 is CASSPEVTPYEQYF. CDR3 DNA sequence: TGCGCCAGCAGCCCCGAGGTCACGCCCTACGAGCAGTACTTC. V is TRBV5-1 and J is TRBJ2-7; D gene ambiguous. V lost 4 bases and J lost 2, with 13 bases in between. This CDR3 is built from 14 residues. Germline V gene data show CDR1 as SGHRS and CDR2 as YFSETQ.

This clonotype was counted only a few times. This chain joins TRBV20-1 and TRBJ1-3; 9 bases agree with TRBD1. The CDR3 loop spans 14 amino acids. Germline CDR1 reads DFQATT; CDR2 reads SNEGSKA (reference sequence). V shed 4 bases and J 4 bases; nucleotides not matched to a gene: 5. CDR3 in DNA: TGCAGTGCTACCGACAGGGGGTTCGGAAACACCATATATTTT. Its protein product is CSATDRGFGNTIYF.

The CDR3 nucleotides are TGTGCCAGCAGCCCAGGGATCTCGAACACTGAAGCTTTCTTT. This gives the protein CASSPGISNTEAFF. The V gene is TRBV7-9, the J gene TRBJ1-1, with a weak D call TRBD1 (5 bases). CDR3 length: 14 residues. The V end was cut by 5 bases, the J end by 1 base, with 11 bases between. Per germline, CDR1 SEHNR and CDR2 FQNEAQ (reference sequence).

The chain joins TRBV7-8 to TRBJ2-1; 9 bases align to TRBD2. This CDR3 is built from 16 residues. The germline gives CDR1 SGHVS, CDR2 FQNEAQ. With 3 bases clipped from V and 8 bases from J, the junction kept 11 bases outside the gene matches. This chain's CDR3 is CASSFGSGGLGDEQFF. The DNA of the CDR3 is TGTGCCAGCAGCTTCGGTAGCGGGGGCCTGGGGGATGAGCAGTTCTTC.

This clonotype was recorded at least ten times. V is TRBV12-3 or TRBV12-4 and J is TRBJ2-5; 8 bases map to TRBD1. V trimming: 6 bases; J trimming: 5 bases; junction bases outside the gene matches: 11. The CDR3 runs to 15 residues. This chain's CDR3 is CASSLDRGEGETQYF. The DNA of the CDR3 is TGTGCCAGCAGCCTAGACAGGGGCGAAGGGGAGACCCAGTACTTC.

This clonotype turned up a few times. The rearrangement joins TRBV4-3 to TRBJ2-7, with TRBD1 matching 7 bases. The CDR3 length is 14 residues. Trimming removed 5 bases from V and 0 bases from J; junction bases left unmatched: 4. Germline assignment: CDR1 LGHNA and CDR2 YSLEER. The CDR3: CASSLDRYSYEQYF. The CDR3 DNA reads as TGCGCCAGCAGCTTGGACAGGTACTCCTACGAGCAGTACTTC.

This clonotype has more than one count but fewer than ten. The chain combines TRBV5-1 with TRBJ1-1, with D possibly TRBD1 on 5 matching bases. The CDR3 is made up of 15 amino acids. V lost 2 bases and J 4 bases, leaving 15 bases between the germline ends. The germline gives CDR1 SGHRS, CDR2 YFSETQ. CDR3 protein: CASSFGQTSLTEAFF. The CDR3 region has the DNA TGCGCCAGCAGCTTTGGACAAACCAGCCTCACTGAAGCTTTCTTT.

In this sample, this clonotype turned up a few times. CDR3 coding DNA: TGCGCCAGCAGCCAAGAGGGGCGGGACGGAGCCTACGAGCAGTACTTC. Translating it yields CASSQEGRDGAYEQYF. The chain is built from TRBV4-3 and TRBJ2-7, with D possibly being TRBD2 (6 bases). Trimming left V 0 bases short and J 2 bases short, with 14 bases between. Germline assignment: CDR1 LGHNA and CDR2 YSLEER. CDR3 length: 16 amino acids.